This T cell receptor beta chain was recorded in a study of CD8 T cells in ankylosing spondylitis. This clonotype turned up a few times. What it binds is not known. With molecular barcodes, quantitative 5'-RACE was used to make the TCR beta libraries. MiXCR, applied by TCRdb to the 5' RACE reads, yields one record per CDR3 protein. Here the sample spans roughly 190,000 distinct CDR3 sequences, 13% being singletons. Study results and limitations: In the blood and synovial fluid of reactive arthritis, some motif variants had been previously reported. Blood of patients with ankylosing spondylitis appeared to be characterized by a TCR beta motif of seven or eight highly homologous variants.

The CDR3 contains 18 residues. Germline V gene lookup returns CDR1 MNHEY and CDR2 SMNVEV (reference sequence). V was clipped by 5 bases and J by 1 base, with 22 bases between them. The receptor was derived from a male donor with ankylosing spondylitis or in good health (not recorded which). V usage is TRBV27 and J usage is TRBJ2-3, with D perhaps matching TRBD2 (7 bases). Material for sequencing was blood, either unsorted or a sorted T cell fraction (not recorded which). The CDR3 nucleotides read TGTGCCAGCAGTGGGACCCCTCCGGGGGGCGAGGGCACAGATACGCAGTATTTT. It translates to CASSGTPPGGEGTDTQYF.